This paragraph covers one T cell receptor beta chain sequence. TCRdb processed the RT-PCR reads anew with MiXCR; each CDR3 protein has one entry. The sample contains 190,000 or so distinct CDR3 sequences, around two fifths of which appear only once. This sample is drawn from a study of patients and donors after allogeneic stem cell transplantation. The CDR3 is 15 amino acids. V was cut by 2 bases and J by 4 bases, with 15 bases left in between. CDR1 and CDR2 from the germline V gene are SGHRS and YFSETQ. This receptor was obtained from a human donor who was either an allogeneic HSCT recipient or a stem cell or donor lymphocyte infusion donor (not recorded which). It is not recorded whose cells these are; they may come from a transplant donor. The sample comprised blood, either unsorted or a sorted T cell fraction (not recorded which). The chain uses TRBV5-1 and TRBJ1-2; tentatively, D is TRBD1 (5 bases). For the CDR3, the DNA is TGCGCCAGCAGCTTACGGTCGACAGAACCCTATGGCTACACCTTC. Protein sequence: CASSLRSTEPYGYTF.